The T cell receptor (beta chain) under discussion was sequenced for a study of OX40 agonist ivuxolimab in advanced cancers. Only in-frame clones appear in the TCRdb table, and some are missing; sequencing was by immunoSEQ multiplex PCR. The sample carries approximately 28,000 clones, 87% recorded once. The material sequenced was CD4+ or CD8+ T cells sorted from blood, taken in a trial of the OX40 agonist ivuxolimab. This clonotype was obtained from an adult with an advanced solid tumor such as melanoma, head and neck, liver or kidney cancer.

CDR3: CASSRWLGNTEAFF. The CDR3 DNA is TGTGCCAGCAGCCGATGGCTTGGGAACACTGAAGCTTTCTTT. The rearrangement joins TRBV16 to TRBJ1-1; unclear D gene. The ends were cut back, 4 bases at V and 1 base at J, with 10 bases in the middle. Per the germline V gene, CDR1 is KGHSY and CDR2 is FQNENV. The CDR3 runs to 14 residues.